The 21 T cell receptor beta chains below all came from one sample that was sequenced in a study of CD8+ T cells in alopecia areata. Extracted from the samples, RNA was reverse transcribed into cDNA to serve as the sequencing template. The assay was immunoSEQ multiplex PCR, and TCRdb's table has in-frame clones only and misses some. This sample comprises roughly 1,700 clones, none seen once only. Sequencing was performed on skin. Source of these receptors: a C3H/HeJ mouse with alopecia areata. As its MHC haplotype, the strain has H2-k.

Regarding this clone: Gene names denote mouse genes. The read ends 4 residues early relative to the CDR3; the germline J gene fills the gap. The sample holds other DNA sequences that translate to the same CDR3. The chain is built from TRBV31 and TRBJ1-2; TRBD1 matches at 9 bases. Germline CDR1 GKSSPN, CDR2 SITVG. Trimming cost V 1 base and J 0 bases; bases outside gene matches: 0. This CDR3 has 14 residues. CDR3 bases read: TGTGCCTGGAGTCGGGACAGGGCAAACTCC. This codes for CAWSRDRANS. In full, the CDR3 is CAWSRDRANSDYTF.

This clone was detected ten times or more. Genes and germline come from the mouse. The DNA ends 4 residues before the CDR3 does, and the rest of the CDR3 is filled in from the germline J gene. The chain uses TRBV1 and TRBJ2-1; TRBD1 is a possible D gene (5 bases). The CDR3 consists of 14 residues. The germline V gene has CDR1 NSQYPW and CDR2 LRSPGD (reference sequence). V was trimmed by 1 base and J by 3 bases, leaving 7 bases between them. The sequenced CDR3 bases are TGCACCTGCAGTGCAGGACAGTCCTATGCT. Amino acid sequence: CTCSAGQSYA. The whole CDR3 reads CTCSAGQSYAEQFF.

This clone was observed a few times. Genes and germline come from the mouse. The CDR3 end falls 4 residues outside the read, so it is completed with the germline J gene. The chain recombines TRBV16 with TRBJ1-1; 7 bases are a match to TRBD1. Germline CDR1 reads SGHSA; CDR2 reads FRNQAP. CDR3 length equals 16 residues. The trim removed 2 bases at V and 1 base at J, leaving 7 bases unmatched. CDR3 bases read: TGTGCAAGCAGCTTATTTTTCCGGGACAGAAACACA. Its translation: CASSLFFRDRNT. The entire CDR3 reads CASSLFFRDRNTEVFF.

Comments on this clone: The listed genes are named as in mouse. The read finishes 4 residues shy of the CDR3 end, and the germline J gene is used to complete it. The gene calls are TRBV13-3 and TRBJ2-7; D may be TRBD2 (6 bases). This CDR3 region has 13 residues. CDR1 is NNHDY, CDR2 SYVADS, per germline. The part of the CDR3 DNA that was read is TGTGCCAGCAGTGCCTGGGGCCTTTAT. Its protein product is CASSAWGLY. The CDR3, in full, reads CASSAWGLYEQYF.

This clone was picked up many times. Mouse gene names apply. The sequenced fragment ends 4 residues before the CDR3 boundary, so the rest is inferred from the germline J gene. V gene TRBV5 combines with J gene TRBJ2-3; TRBD2 aligns across 10 bases. The CDR3 runs 16 residues. Trimming at V came to 4 bases and at J to 1 base, leaving 5 bases not matched to a gene. From germline, CDR1 is LGHNA and CDR2 YNLKQL (reference sequence). CDR3 residues: CASSPLGLGGAETLYF. The CDR3 bases that were read are TGTGCCAGCAGCCCCCTCGGACTGGGGGGTGCAGAA.

This clone was seen repeatedly, ten times or more. The gene names here belong to mouse. The read halts 4 residues ahead of the CDR3 end, with the missing end drawn from the germline J gene. The chain uses TRBV13-2 and TRBJ1-1, with TRBD1 matching over 7 bases. The CDR3 length is 13 residues. Germline V gene sequence: CDR1 NNHNN, CDR2 SYGAGS (reference sequence). CDR3 in amino acids: CASGETGVPEVFF. The covered CDR3 bases are TGTGCCAGCGGTGAAACAGGGGTTCCA.

This clone appeared many times. Gene and germline names: mouse. The read is 4 residues too short to cover the CDR3 end, so that end is filled in from the germline J gene. This chain joins TRBV14 and TRBJ2-7, with 9 positions matching TRBD2. The CDR3 sequence is 14 residues long. CDR1 and CDR2 from the germline V gene are SGHDT and FRDEAV. CDR3 in amino acids: CASSLNWGVDEQYF. CDR3 bases read: TGTGCCAGCAGTTTGAACTGGGGGGTTGAT.

This clone was detected many times. Germline and genes: mouse. From the germline J gene comes the end of the CDR3, since the read stops 4 residues before it. The chain carries TRBV13-2 and TRBJ2-7, with D maybe TRBD1 (6 bases). V lost 2 bases and J 0 bases, leaving 9 bases between the germline ends. The CDR3 totals 14 residues. Germline lookup yields CDR1 NNHNN and CDR2 SYGAGS (reference sequence). CDR3 bases read: TGTGCCAGCGGTGAGAAGGGGGTCTCCTAT. Its translation: CASGEKGVSY. The CDR3, in full, reads CASGEKGVSYEQYF.

In its sample, this clone was seen many times. These gene names are mouse names. The read halts 4 residues ahead of the CDR3 end, with the missing end drawn from the germline J gene. The chain recombines TRBV13-2 with TRBJ2-3; 11 bases map to TRBD2. Trimming took 0 bases from V and 0 from J; bases not matched to a gene: 9. There are 19 residues in the CDR3. Per germline, CDR1 NNHNN and CDR2 SYGAGS (reference sequence). CDR3 bases read: TGTGCCAGCGGTGATGGACCCTGGGACTGGGGGTATAGTGCAGAA. Its translation is CASGDGPWDWGYSAE. The entire CDR3 is CASGDGPWDWGYSAETLYF.

There are many counts of this clone. Genes here carry mouse names. The read finishes 4 residues shy of the CDR3 end, and the germline J gene is used to complete it. The rearrangement uses TRBV19 and TRBJ1-2; TRBD1 aligns across 7 bases. Germline V gene data show CDR1 as FNHDT and CDR2 as SITEND (reference sequence). V was pared by 6 bases and J by 0 bases, with 5 bases of the junction left unmatched. The CDR3 totals 14 residues. CDR3 amino acids: CASTRDSANSDYTF. Partial CDR3 DNA: TGTGCCAGCACTCGGGACAGTGCAAACTCC.

As for this clone: The listed genes are named as in mouse. The CDR3 end lies 4 residues beyond the end of the read and is filled in from the germline J gene. J is TRBJ2-2 and V is TRBV13-2, with 10 bases lining up with TRBD2. J gave up 0 bases and V 3 bases, and 2 bases lay outside the gene matches. The CDR3 covers 16 residues. Germline CDR1 is NNHNN and CDR2 is SYGAGS (reference sequence). The sequenced part of the CDR3 DNA is TGTGCCAGCGGTGGAGACTGGGGGGCAAACACCGGG. Translation: CASGGDWGANTG. From start to end, the CDR3 is CASGGDWGANTGQLYF.

This clone was detected only a few times. Gene names and germline match the mouse. The CDR3 extends 4 residues past the end of the read, so its final part is completed from the germline J gene. The chain has TRBV1 and TRBJ2-1; 7 positions agree with TRBD1. The germline V gene encodes CDR1 NSQYPW and CDR2 LRSPGD (reference sequence). There are 14 residues in the CDR3. Losses at the gene ends were 3 bases for V and 3 bases for J; bases not matched to a gene: 2. CDR3 DNA, as far as it was read: TGCACCTGCAGTGCCGGGACAGTCTATGCT. It specifies CTCSAGTVYA. The full-length CDR3 reads as CTCSAGTVYAEQFF.

In the case of this clone: Gene and germline names: mouse. Read sequence stops 4 residues before the CDR3 end, and the germline J gene provides the missing end. The gene calls are TRBV31 and TRBJ2-5; D is possibly TRBD2 (6 bases). Trimming removed 3 bases at V and 0 bases at J, with 10 bases between. Germline V lookup: CDR1 GKSSPN, CDR2 SITVG. The CDR3 is 14 residues long. Partial CDR3 DNA: TGTGCCTGGAGACGGACTGCCAACCAAGAC. It is translated as CAWRRTANQD. In full, the CDR3 reads CAWRRTANQDTQYF.

Sample share makes this clone medium-sized. All gene names here are mouse names. From the germline J gene comes the end of the CDR3, since the read stops 4 residues before it. V and J are TRBV1 and TRBJ2-5, with 7 positions matching TRBD2. CDR1 is NSQYPW and CDR2 is LRSPGD in the germline V gene (reference sequence). V dropped 2 bases and J dropped 0; count of bases not matched to a gene: 2. CDR3 length: 15 residues. Partial CDR3 DNA: TGCACCTGCAGTGCACGCTGGGGGAACCAAGAC. Translating it yields CTCSARWGNQD. The whole CDR3 protein reads CTCSARWGNQDTQYF.

Concerning this clone itself: The genes and germline here are from mouse. The read ends 4 residues early relative to the CDR3; the germline J gene fills the gap. The rearrangement uses TRBV13-2 and TRBJ2-7; D remains unclear. This CDR3 region has 11 residues. CDR1 is NNHNN, CDR2 SYGAGS, per germline (reference sequence). CDR3 amino acids: CASGDRNEQYF. CDR3 bases read: TGTGCCAGCGGTGACAGGAAT.

This clone was seen a few times. Genes and germline are mouse. The CDR3 goes on 4 residues after the read ends, and that part is filled in from the germline J gene. This chain connects TRBV31 to TRBJ2-1; 12 nucleotides match TRBD2. Germline V lookup: CDR1 GKSSPN, CDR2 SITVG. The CDR3 is 14 residues long. This chain's CDR3 is CAWRTGGARAEQFF. CDR3 DNA, as far as it was read: TGTGCCTGGAGGACTGGGGGGGCGCGGGCT.

At least ten counts were recorded for this clone. The genes and germline here are from mouse. The DNA ends 4 residues before the CDR3 does, and the rest of the CDR3 is filled in from the germline J gene. This chain links TRBV19 with TRBJ2-7; D gene uncertain. CDR1 and CDR2 (germline): FNHDT, SITEND (reference sequence). This CDR3 is built from 11 residues. V lost 1 base to trimming and J lost 3 bases, with 2 bases between them. The CDR3 is CASSILYEQYF. CDR3 DNA (partial): TGTGCCAGCAGTATACTCTAT.

This clone was seen many times. Mouse germline and gene names are used. The read terminates 4 residues ahead of where the CDR3 ends, so the germline J gene completes it. The V and J genes are TRBV13-2 and TRBJ1-2; TRBD1 might be the D (6 bases). The CDR3 extends over 15 amino acids. The ends were cut back, 1 base at V and 3 bases at J, with 13 bases in the middle. CDR1 and CDR2 from the germline V gene are NNHNN and SYGAGS (reference sequence). Partial CDR3 DNA: TGTGCCAGCGGTGATCCGGGGGGGGCGCACTCC. It encodes CASGDPGGAHS. The CDR3 as a whole reads CASGDPGGAHSDYTF.

Details on this clone: Gene and germline names: mouse. The read ends 4 residues shy of where the CDR3 ends; the end is completed using the germline J gene. The gene calls are TRBV19 and TRBJ2-2, with 7 positions matching TRBD1. Looked up from germline, CDR1 is FNHDT and CDR2 is SITEND (reference sequence). CDR3 size: 15 residues. The ends lost 7 bases at V and 0 bases at J; junction bases unmatched: 6. The CDR3 protein is CASDDRAANTGQLYF. The part of the CDR3 DNA that was read is TGTGCCAGCGACGACAGGGCGGCAAACACCGGG.

This clone was counted between two and nine times. All gene names here are mouse names. The read falls 4 residues short of the CDR3 end, and the missing part is taken from the germline J gene. The chain is built from TRBV13-2 and TRBJ2-5, with D tentatively TRBD2 (5 bases). V was cut by 1 base and J by 1 base, with 10 bases left in between. The germline V gene encodes CDR1 NNHNN and CDR2 SYGAGS (reference sequence). CDR3 length equals 15 residues. The covered CDR3 bases are TGTGCCAGCGGTGATTTTGGGGATGACCAAGAC. This sequence encodes CASGDFGDDQD. The whole CDR3 sequence is CASGDFGDDQDTQYF.

The table lists this clone with many counts. All gene names here are mouse names. The read halts 4 residues ahead of the CDR3 end, with the missing end drawn from the germline J gene. This chain uses TRBV19 with TRBJ2-7, with 11 positions matching TRBD2. The CDR3 has 16 residues. CDR1 and CDR2 from the germline V gene are FNHDT and SITEND (reference sequence). V shed 1 base and J 0 bases; nucleotides not matched to a gene: 3. Incomplete CDR3 DNA: TGTGCCAGCAGTATACCGGGACTGGGGGTCTCCTAT. As protein: CASSIPGLGVSY. The full-length CDR3 reads as CASSIPGLGVSYEQYF.